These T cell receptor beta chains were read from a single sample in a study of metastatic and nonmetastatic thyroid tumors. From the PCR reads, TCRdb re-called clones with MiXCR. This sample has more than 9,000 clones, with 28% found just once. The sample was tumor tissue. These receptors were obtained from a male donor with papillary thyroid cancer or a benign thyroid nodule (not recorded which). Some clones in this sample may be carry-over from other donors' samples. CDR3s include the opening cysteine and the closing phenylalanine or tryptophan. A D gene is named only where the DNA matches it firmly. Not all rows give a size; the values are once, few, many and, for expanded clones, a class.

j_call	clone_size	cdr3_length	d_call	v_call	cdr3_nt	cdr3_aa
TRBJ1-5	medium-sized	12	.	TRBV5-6	TGTGCCAGCAGCTCGGGCAATCAGCCCCAGCATTTT	CASSSGNQPQHF
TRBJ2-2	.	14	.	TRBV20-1	TGCAGTGCTGATCAACCTTTGAACACCGGGGAGCTGTTTTTT	CSADQPLNTGELFF
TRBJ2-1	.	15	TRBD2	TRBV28	TGTGCCAGCAGTTTAGTAGCGGGAACCTACAATGAGCAGTTCTTC	CASSLVAGTYNEQFF
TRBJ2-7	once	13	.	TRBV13	TGTGCCAGCAGAGATAGCGGTACCTACGAGCAGTACTTC	CASRDSGTYEQYF
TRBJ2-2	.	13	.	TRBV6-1	TGTGCCAGCAGCGAGATAAACACCGGGGAGCTGTTTTTT	CASSEINTGELFF
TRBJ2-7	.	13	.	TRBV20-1	TGCAGTGCTAGGTACACTGAAACCTACGAGCAGTACTTC	CSARYTETYEQYF
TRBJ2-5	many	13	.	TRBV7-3	TGTGCCAGCAGCGGCGGTGGTTTAGAGACCCAGTACTTC	CASSGGGLETQYF
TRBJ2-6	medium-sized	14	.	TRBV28	TGTGCCAGCAGGAGGGAGGCTGGGGCCAACGTCCTGACTTTC	CASRREAGANVLTF
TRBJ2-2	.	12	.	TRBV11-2	TGTGCCAGCATCCCTCATCCGGGGGAGCCGTTTTTT	CASIPHPGEPFF
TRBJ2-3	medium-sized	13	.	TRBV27	TGTGCCAGCAGTTTTCCGAACACAGATACGCAGTATTTT	CASSFPNTDTQYF
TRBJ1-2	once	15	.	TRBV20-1	TGCAGTGCTAGAAATGGTGACCTCCTGAACTATGGCTACACCTTC	CSARNGDLLNYGYTF